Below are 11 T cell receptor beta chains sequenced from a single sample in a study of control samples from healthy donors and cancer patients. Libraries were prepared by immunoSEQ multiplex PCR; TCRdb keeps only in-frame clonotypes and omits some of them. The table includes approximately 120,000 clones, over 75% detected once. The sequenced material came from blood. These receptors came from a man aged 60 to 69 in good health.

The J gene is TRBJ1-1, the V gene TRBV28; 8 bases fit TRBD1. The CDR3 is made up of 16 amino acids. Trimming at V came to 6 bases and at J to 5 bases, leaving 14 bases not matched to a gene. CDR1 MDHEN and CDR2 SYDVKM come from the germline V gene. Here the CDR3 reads CASRARRQGAETEAFF. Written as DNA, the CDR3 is TGTGCCAGCAGAGCCAGGCGGCAGGGGGCGGAAACTGAAGCTTTCTTT.

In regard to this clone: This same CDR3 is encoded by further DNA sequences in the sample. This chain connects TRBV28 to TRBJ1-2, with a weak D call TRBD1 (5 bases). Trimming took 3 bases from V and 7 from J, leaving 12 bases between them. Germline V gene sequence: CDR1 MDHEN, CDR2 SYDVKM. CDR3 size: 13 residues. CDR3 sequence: CASSFGQGLGYTF. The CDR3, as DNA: TGTGCCAGCAGTTTTGGGCAGGGTCTTGGCTACACCTTC.

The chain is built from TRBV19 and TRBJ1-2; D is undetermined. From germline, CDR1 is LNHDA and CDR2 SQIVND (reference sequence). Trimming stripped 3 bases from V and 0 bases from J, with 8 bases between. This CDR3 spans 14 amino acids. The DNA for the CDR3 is TGTGCCAGTAGTATTGGGAACTCTAACTATGGCTACACCTTC. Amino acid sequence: CASSIGNSNYGYTF.

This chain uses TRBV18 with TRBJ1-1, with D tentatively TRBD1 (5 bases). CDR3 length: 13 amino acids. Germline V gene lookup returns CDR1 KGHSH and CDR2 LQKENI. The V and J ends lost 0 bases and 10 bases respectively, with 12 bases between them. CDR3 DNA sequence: TGTGCCAGCTCACCACCGGGGCAGGGTCGAGCTTTCTTT. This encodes CASSPPGQGRAFF.

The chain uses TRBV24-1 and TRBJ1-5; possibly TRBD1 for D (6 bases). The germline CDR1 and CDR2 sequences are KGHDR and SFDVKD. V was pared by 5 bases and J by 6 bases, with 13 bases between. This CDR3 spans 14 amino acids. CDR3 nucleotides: TGTGCCACCAGTGGAGGGGGGCTGAGTCAGCCCCAGCATTTT. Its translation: CATSGGGLSQPQHF.

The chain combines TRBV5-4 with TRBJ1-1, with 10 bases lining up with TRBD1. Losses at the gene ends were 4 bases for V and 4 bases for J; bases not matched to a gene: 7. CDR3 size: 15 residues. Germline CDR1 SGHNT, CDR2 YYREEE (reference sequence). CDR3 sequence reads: CASSLERTGGTEAFF. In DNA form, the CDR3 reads TGTGCCAGCAGCCTGGAGCGGACAGGGGGCACTGAAGCTTTCTTT.

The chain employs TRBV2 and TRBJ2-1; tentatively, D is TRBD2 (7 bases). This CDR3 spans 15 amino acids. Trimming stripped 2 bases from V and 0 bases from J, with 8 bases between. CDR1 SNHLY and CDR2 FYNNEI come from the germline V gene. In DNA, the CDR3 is TGTGCCAGCAGTGAACGGGGGGCCTCCTACAATGAGCAGTTCTTC. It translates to CASSERGASYNEQFF.

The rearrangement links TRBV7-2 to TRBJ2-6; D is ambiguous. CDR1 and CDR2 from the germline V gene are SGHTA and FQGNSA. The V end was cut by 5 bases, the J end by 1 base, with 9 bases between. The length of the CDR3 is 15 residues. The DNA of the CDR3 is TGTGCCAGCAGCCAGGCACCGTCTGGGGCCAACGTCCTGACTTTC. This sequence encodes CASSQAPSGANVLTF.

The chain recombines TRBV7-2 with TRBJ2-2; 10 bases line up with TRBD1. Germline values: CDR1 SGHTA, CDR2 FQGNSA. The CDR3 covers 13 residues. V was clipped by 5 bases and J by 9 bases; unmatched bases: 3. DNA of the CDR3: TGTGCCAGCAGCAGGGACAGGGGCAGGGAGCTGTTTTTT. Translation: CASSRDRGRELFF.

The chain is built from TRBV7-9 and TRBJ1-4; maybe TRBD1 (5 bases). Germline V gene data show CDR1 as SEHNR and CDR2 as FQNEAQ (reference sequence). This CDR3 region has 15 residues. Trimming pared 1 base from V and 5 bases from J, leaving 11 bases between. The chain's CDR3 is CASSLGAGKNEKLFF. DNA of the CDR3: TGTGCCAGCAGCTTAGGGGCAGGGAAAAATGAAAAACTGTTTTTT. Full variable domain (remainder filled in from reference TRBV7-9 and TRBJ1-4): DTGVSQNPRHKITKRGQNVTFRCDPISEHNRLYWYRQTLGQGPEFLTYFQNEAQLEKSRLLSDRFSAERPKGSFSTLEIQRTEQGDSAMYLCASSLGAGKNEKLFFGSGTQLSVL.

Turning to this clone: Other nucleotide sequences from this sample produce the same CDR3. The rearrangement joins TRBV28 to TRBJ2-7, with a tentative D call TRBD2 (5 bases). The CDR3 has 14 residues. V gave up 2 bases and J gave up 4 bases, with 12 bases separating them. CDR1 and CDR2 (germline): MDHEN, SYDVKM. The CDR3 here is CASSLRRGSYEQYF. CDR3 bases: TGTGCCAGCAGTTTACGAAGAGGGTCTTACGAGCAGTACTTC.